The 7 T cell receptor beta chains below were found in one sample sequenced in a study of blood T cell repertoires in COVID-19. Generated by immunoSEQ multiplex PCR, the TCRdb table keeps only in-frame clones and is missing some. Seen here are just under 75,000 clones, approximately 80% observed once, and the top ten hold about 2.5%. The sample comprised peripheral blood. The source is an elderly man with active or convalescent COVID-19.

The V and J genes are TRBV19 and TRBJ1-5; perhaps TRBD1 as D (6 bases). Germline CDR1 LNHDA, CDR2 SQIVND (reference sequence). V lost 7 bases and J 2 bases, leaving 15 bases between the germline ends. The CDR3 totals 15 residues. The chain's CDR3 is CASTLSGQRNQPQHF. Written as DNA, the CDR3 is TGTGCCAGTACCCTTTCGGGACAACGCAATCAGCCCCAGCATTTT. The entire variable domain, with the rest obtained from reference TRBV19 and TRBJ1-5, is as follows: DGGITQSPKYLFRKEGQNVTLSCEQNLNHDAMYWYRQDPGQGLRLIYYSQIVNDFQKGDIAEGYSVSREKKESFPLTVTSAQKNPTAFYLCASTLSGQRNQPQHFGDGTRLSIL.

This chain connects TRBV5-1 to TRBJ2-5; 9 bases fit TRBD2. CDR1 and CDR2 from the germline V gene are SGHRS and YFSETQ. There are 16 residues in the CDR3. Trimming cost V 1 base and J 5 bases; bases outside gene matches: 9. CDR3 coding DNA: TGCGCCAGCAGCTTGAGTCGTAGCGGGAGAGCGGAGACCCAGTACTTC. Amino acids: CASSLSRSGRAETQYF.

This chain uses TRBV18 with TRBJ2-5; no clear D gene. V was cut by 4 bases and J by 4 bases, with 16 bases left in between. CDR3 length: 15 amino acids. The germline CDR1 and CDR2 sequences are KGHSH and LQKENI. Written as DNA, the CDR3 is TGTGCCAGCTCACTCTCCGCCGCCACAACAGAGACCCAGTACTTC. Translating it yields CASSLSAATTETQYF.

The chain carries TRBV10-3 and TRBJ1-6, with a weak D call TRBD1 (5 bases). V lost 3 bases to trimming and J lost 10 bases, with 13 bases between them. The CDR3 totals 14 residues. Germline V gives CDR1 ENHRY, CDR2 SYGVKD. CDR3 DNA sequence: TGTGCCATCAGTGACCGACAGATCGACTCACCCCTCCACTTT. Translation: CAISDRQIDSPLHF.

The chain employs TRBV21-1 and TRBJ2-2; the DNA was not used to check the table's D call, TRBD1. TRBV21-1 is classified as a pseudogene. This CDR3 contains 16 residues. This CDR3 reads CASSTDRPLNTGELFF. DNA for the CDR3: TGTGCCAGCAGCACGGACAGGCCTTTGAACACCGGGGAGCTGTTTTTT.

The chain is built from TRBV3-1 (or the pseudogene TRBV3-2) and TRBJ2-7; D unclear. Trimming left V 2 bases short and J 2 bases short, with 10 bases between. This CDR3 has 14 amino acids. Per germline, CDR1 LGHDT and CDR2 YNNKEL (reference sequence). This chain's CDR3 is CASSQNSAAYEQYF. CDR3 in DNA: TGTGCCAGCAGCCAAAACTCCGCTGCCTACGAGCAGTACTTC.

The chain recombines TRBV5-1 with TRBJ1-1; TRBD1 matches 11 bases. CDR3 length equals 14 residues. Looked up from germline, CDR1 is SGHRS and CDR2 is YFSETQ. J lost 11 bases, V lost 4 bases, and 10 bases had no gene match. CDR3 sequence: CASSPEGQGAGAFF. In DNA, the CDR3 is TGCGCCAGCAGCCCGGAAGGACAGGGGGCGGGGGCTTTCTTT.